This is a list of T cell receptor beta chains from one sample in a study of OX40 agonist ivuxolimab in advanced cancers. The method was immunoSEQ multiplex PCR; TCRdb's version includes in-frame clones alone and lacks a portion of them. The repertoire consists of 71,000 or so clones, with about 93% occurring once and the leading ten covering over 5%. The sequencing used CD4+ or CD8+ T cells sorted from blood, collected in a trial of the OX40 agonist ivuxolimab. The receptors here all came from an adult with an advanced solid tumor such as melanoma, head and neck, liver or kidney cancer. Both conserved end residues are part of each CDR3. D genes are given only for firm matches. Not every row has a clone size; where given, it reads once, few, many or a size class.

V gene: TRBV11-2
D gene: TRBD1
J gene: TRBJ1-1
clone size: NA
CDR3 protein: CASSLETRTGQTFF
CDR3 DNA: TGTGCCAGCAGCTTAGAAACCCGGACAGGCCAAACGTTCTTT

V gene: TRBV7-2
D gene: NA
J gene: TRBJ1-1
clone size: once
CDR3 protein: CASSLELQGGTEAFF
CDR3 DNA: TGTGCCAGCAGCTTAGAACTACAGGGAGGCACTGAAGCTTTCTTT

V gene: TRBV19
D gene: NA
J gene: TRBJ2-1
clone size: NA
CDR3 protein: CASSIAGDEQFF
CDR3 DNA: TGTGCCAGTAGTATAGCAGGGGATGAGCAGTTCTTC

V gene: TRBV6-1
D gene: NA
J gene: TRBJ1-5
clone size: NA
CDR3 protein: CASKGLAGDNQPQHF
CDR3 DNA: TGTGCCAGCAAGGGTCTTGCAGGCGACAATCAGCCCCAGCATTTT

V gene: TRBV29-1
D gene: TRBD2
J gene: TRBJ2-7
clone size: NA
CDR3 protein: CSATGGLDEQYF
CDR3 DNA: TGCAGCGCAACGGGGGGGTTGGACGAGCAGTACTTC

V gene: TRBV5-4
D gene: TRBD1
J gene: TRBJ1-2
clone size: NA
CDR3 protein: CASSSGGANYGYTF
CDR3 DNA: TGTGCCAGCAGCTCAGGGGGGGCTAACTATGGCTACACCTTC

V gene: TRBV29-1
D gene: NA
J gene: TRBJ1-2
clone size: NA
CDR3 protein: CSVVGPHRDLYGYTF
CDR3 DNA: TGCAGCGTTGTGGGACCCCACAGGGACCTCTATGGCTACACCTTC

V gene: TRBV9
D gene: TRBD1
J gene: TRBJ2-2
clone size: few
CDR3 protein: CASSVALGTGNTGELFF
CDR3 DNA: TGTGCCAGCAGCGTAGCTCTTGGGACAGGGAACACCGGGGAGCTGTTTTTT

V gene: TRBV27
D gene: NA
J gene: TRBJ2-7
clone size: NA
CDR3 protein: CASSFAGSHEQYF
CDR3 DNA: TGTGCCAGCAGTTTCGCGGGGAGCCACGAGCAGTACTTC

V gene: TRBV6-1
D gene: NA
J gene: TRBJ2-7
clone size: NA
CDR3 protein: CASSQRATTYEQYF
CDR3 DNA: TGTGCCAGCAGCCAGCGGGCCACGACCTACGAGCAGTACTTC

V gene: TRBV30
D gene: NA
J gene: TRBJ1-5
clone size: NA
CDR3 protein: CAWSGQPGGNQPQHF
CDR3 DNA: TGTGCCTGGAGCGGTCAACCAGGGGGCAATCAGCCCCAGCATTTT

V gene: TRBV6-1
D gene: NA
J gene: TRBJ1-5
clone size: NA
CDR3 protein: CASTGYSNQPQHF
CDR3 DNA: TGTGCCAGCACAGGGTATAGCAATCAGCCCCAGCATTTT

V gene: TRBV18
D gene: NA
J gene: TRBJ2-3
clone size: NA
CDR3 protein: CASSPITSYDTQYF
CDR3 DNA: TGTGCCAGCTCACCCATAACTAGCTACGATACGCAGTATTTT

V gene: TRBV2
D gene: TRBD2
J gene: TRBJ2-1
clone size: few
CDR3 protein: CASGTSPYNEQFF
CDR3 DNA: TGTGCCAGCGGGACTAGCCCTTACAATGAGCAGTTCTTC

V gene: TRBV7-3
D gene: NA
J gene: TRBJ2-1
clone size: NA
CDR3 protein: CASSLYGSSYNEQFF
CDR3 DNA: TGTGCCAGCAGCTTATACGGGAGCTCCTACAATGAGCAGTTCTTC

V gene: TRBV19
D gene: NA
J gene: TRBJ2-7
clone size: NA
CDR3 protein: CASSMSRGDYEQYF
CDR3 DNA: TGTGCCAGTAGTATGTCTCGAGGGGACTACGAGCAGTACTTC

V gene: TRBV27
D gene: NA
J gene: TRBJ2-3
clone size: NA
CDR3 protein: CASSLSMVAAYSTDTQYF
CDR3 DNA: TGTGCCAGCAGTTTATCGATGGTAGCAGCTTACAGCACAGATACGCAGTATTTT

V gene: TRBV19
D gene: NA
J gene: TRBJ1-2
clone size: NA
CDR3 protein: CASSDMGGYTF
CDR3 DNA: TGTGCCAGTAGTGACATGGGTGGCTACACCTTC

V gene: TRBV14
D gene: NA
J gene: TRBJ2-1
clone size: NA
CDR3 protein: CASSQDPREFFYNEQFF
CDR3 DNA: TGTGCCAGCAGCCAAGATCCCCGGGAGTTCTTCTACAATGAGCAGTTCTTC

V gene: TRBV13
D gene: NA
J gene: TRBJ2-7
clone size: NA
CDR3 protein: CASSLDGEQYF
CDR3 DNA: TGTGCCAGCAGCTTAGATGGCGAGCAGTACTTC

V gene: TRBV7-6
D gene: NA
J gene: TRBJ1-3
clone size: NA
CDR3 protein: CASSLGGGGFSGNTIYF
CDR3 DNA: TGTGCCAGCAGCTTAGGTGGGGGCGGATTCTCTGGAAACACCATATATTTT

V gene: TRBV7-2
D gene: NA
J gene: TRBJ1-3
clone size: NA
CDR3 protein: CASSLDDGEGNTIYF
CDR3 DNA: TGTGCCAGCAGCTTAGACGACGGCGAAGGAAACACCATATATTTT

V gene: TRBV19
D gene: NA
J gene: TRBJ2-7
clone size: NA
CDR3 protein: CAGGSYDGRPPGGYEQYF
CDR3 DNA: TGTGCCGGAGGATCGTACGACGGGCGTCCCCCCGGCGGCTACGAGCAGTACTTC

V gene: TRBV6-6
D gene: NA
J gene: TRBJ1-1
clone size: NA
CDR3 protein: CASSYHTGENTEAFF
CDR3 DNA: TGTGCCAGCAGTTACCATACAGGCGAGAACACTGAAGCTTTCTTT

V gene: TRBV5-1
D gene: NA
J gene: TRBJ2-1
clone size: NA
CDR3 protein: CASSLAPNEQFF
CDR3 DNA: TGCGCCAGCAGCTTGGCCCCCAATGAGCAGTTCTTC

V gene: TRBV5-1
D gene: NA
J gene: TRBJ2-1
clone size: NA
CDR3 protein: CASSPLSFVQSYNEQFF
CDR3 DNA: TGCGCCAGCAGCCCCCTATCTTTTGTGCAGTCCTACAATGAGCAGTTCTTC

V gene: TRBV5-5
D gene: NA
J gene: TRBJ2-1
clone size: NA
CDR3 protein: CASSSTGDEQFF
CDR3 DNA: TGTGCCAGCAGCTCGACCGGGGATGAGCAGTTCTTC

V gene: TRBV27
D gene: TRBD1
J gene: TRBJ1-5
clone size: NA
CDR3 protein: CASSIVGTGNQPQHF
CDR3 DNA: TGTGCCAGCAGTATCGTCGGGACAGGCAATCAGCCCCAGCATTTT

V gene: TRBV7-9
D gene: NA
J gene: TRBJ2-6
clone size: once
CDR3 protein: CASSLGGRANVLTF
CDR3 DNA: TGTGCCAGCAGCTTGGGGGGGCGGGCCAACGTCCTGACTTTC

V gene: TRBV4-3
D gene: TRBD2
J gene: TRBJ2-3
clone size: NA
CDR3 protein: CASSPGLAEADTQYF
CDR3 DNA: TGCGCCAGCAGCCCGGGACTAGCAGAAGCAGATACGCAGTATTTT

V gene: TRBV7-6
D gene: TRBD2
J gene: TRBJ2-2
clone size: NA
CDR3 protein: CASSARLAGDVGELFF
CDR3 DNA: TGTGCCAGCAGCGCCAGACTAGCGGGAGATGTGGGGGAGCTGTTTTTT

V gene: TRBV27
D gene: TRBD2
J gene: TRBJ2-1
clone size: NA
CDR3 protein: CASSLAGVYEQFF
CDR3 DNA: TGTGCCAGCAGTTTAGCGGGGGTATATGAGCAGTTCTTC

V gene: TRBV27
D gene: NA
J gene: TRBJ2-3
clone size: NA
CDR3 protein: CASSPRPFTDTQYF
CDR3 DNA: TGTGCCAGCAGCCCGAGGCCGTTCACAGATACGCAGTATTTT